The sequence of this T cell receptor (beta chain) was determined in a study of control samples from healthy donors and cancer patients (TCRdb year 2020). The CDR3, cysteine through phenylalanine, is 16 amino acids long. This entry keeps only the CDR3 DNA: 48 bases, framed from base 1. Based on the germline V gene, the CDR1 and CDR2 sequences are MNHNS and SASEGT. Ends trimmed: V by 4 bases, J by 4 bases; bases unmatched to a gene: 9. Turning to this clone: Its antigen specificity is not known. Per-base qualities were not stored, and no clone one base away is much larger.

Library creation used the immunoSEQ multiplex PCR assay. Sourced from immuneACCESS, this table was stored by TCRdb with only in-frame sequences that have V and J called. A share of the clones is absent; for the studies checked, an unresolved V gene accounts for under half, and the remainder has no known explanation. The sample records around 14,000 clones, around 77% of which are singletons. The top ten clones comprise 15% to 20% of the sample. Sequenced sample: formalin-fixed, paraffin-embedded tissue. This chain joins TRBV6-1 to TRBJ1-4; 7 nucleotides in the junction match TRBD1. This clonotype originated in a female donor with lung cancer. In nucleotides, the sequence is TGTGCCAGCAGTGCAAGTATAGGACAGGATAATGAAAAACTGTTTTTT. It translates to CASSASIGQDNEKLFF.